These T cell receptor beta chains were read from a single sample in a study of blood T cell repertoires in COVID-19. The table came from immunoSEQ multiplex PCR; TCRdb's copy has only in-frame clones and leaves some out. The table records 200,000 to 300,000 clones, about 87% of them present only once. The sequenced material came from peripheral blood. All receptors derive from a human donor in a cohort sampled during active COVID-19. Each CDR3 is given with its conserved first and last residue. A D gene is named only where the DNA matches it firmly. Size is omitted from some rows. Given values are once, few, many or a class for expanded clones.

v_call	clone_size	j_call	d_call	cdr3_nt	cdr3_aa
TRBV11-2	once	TRBJ2-3	TRBD1	TGTGCCAGCAGCCTTAGACAGGGCTCAGATACGCAGTATTTT	CASSLRQGSDTQYF
TRBV27	NA	TRBJ1-2	TRBD1	TGTGCCAGCAGTCCCCTCTCCCGCCGGGACAGGGGGCGCGGAGGCTACACCTTC	CASSPLSRRDRGRGGYTF
TRBV6-4	NA	TRBJ2-7	NA	TGTGCCAGCAGTAAAGAGATTAGTTACGAGCAGTACTTC	CASSKEISYEQYF
TRBV6-4	NA	TRBJ2-3	TRBD1	TGTGCCAGCAAGTATACAGGGGCAAGCACAGATACGCAGTATTTT	CASKYTGASTDTQYF
TRBV4-1	NA	TRBJ1-4	NA	TGCGCCAGCAGCCAAGTAGGGGCAGCAACTAATGAAAAACTGTTTTTT	CASSQVGAATNEKLFF
TRBV7-8	NA	TRBJ2-5	NA	TGTGCCAGCAGCGTAGACAGCAGAGAGACCCAGTACTTC	CASSVDSRETQYF
TRBV2	NA	TRBJ2-5	NA	TGTGCCAGCAGGCCCTCGCGCCAAGAGACCCAGTACTTC	CASRPSRQETQYF
TRBV5-4	few	TRBJ2-7	NA	TGTGCCAGCAGCACCTCGGACAGCTCCTACGAGCAGTACTTC	CASSTSDSSYEQYF
TRBV3-1/TRBV3-2	NA	TRBJ1-6	TRBD1	TGTGCCAGCAGCCAAGGGACAGGATCTAATTCACCCCTCCACTTT	CASSQGTGSNSPLHF
TRBV18	once	TRBJ1-2	TRBD1	TGTGCCAGCTCATCAACTTCGAACAGGGGGCTTTGGAATGGCTACACCTTC	CASSSTSNRGLWNGYTF
TRBV15	many	TRBJ2-7	TRBD1	TGTGCCACCAGCAGAACCTCGGGACAGCATCTCTACGAGCAGTACTTC	CATSRTSGQHLYEQYF
TRBV3-1/TRBV3-2	NA	TRBJ1-1	NA	TGTGCCAGCAGCCAAGATCCGGGTTTCTTTACTGAAGCTTTCTTT	CASSQDPGFFTEAFF
TRBV11-2	NA	TRBJ1-4	NA	TGTGCCAGCAGCTTATGGGCGCGCGTTAATGAAAAACTGTTTTTT	CASSLWARVNEKLFF
TRBV7-2	NA	TRBJ2-5	NA	TGTGCCAGCAGCTTAGCGCGGGCAGGGGGGGAGACCCAGTACTTC	CASSLARAGGETQYF
TRBV3-1/TRBV3-2	NA	TRBJ1-4	TRBD1	TGTGCCAGCAGCCAAAGGGCGGCAGGACAGGAACTGTTTTTT	CASSQRAAGQELFF
TRBV18	NA	TRBJ1-1	TRBD1	TGTGCCAGCTCGTCGAGGGGGCTTGGAACTGAAGCTTTCTTT	CASSSRGLGTEAFF
TRBV15	NA	TRBJ1-1	NA	TGTGCCACCAGTAAAAACACAGGGTTCGCTGAAGCTTTCTTT	CATSKNTGFAEAFF
TRBV15	NA	TRBJ1-1	TRBD1	TGTGCCACCAGTAAGAGACAGGGGAACACTGAAGCTTTCTTT	CATSKRQGNTEAFF
TRBV5-5	NA	TRBJ1-6	NA	TGTGCCAGCAGCTTGTTGCAGGGCTATAATTCACCCCTCCACTTT	CASSLLQGYNSPLHF
TRBV4-2	NA	TRBJ2-7	TRBD1	TGTGCCAGCAGCCAAGCATCCGGGACAGTCCCCTACGAGCAGTACTTC	CASSQASGTVPYEQYF
TRBV29-1	NA	TRBJ1-3	NA	TGCAGCGCGTTACAGAACTCTGGAAACACCATATATTTT	CSALQNSGNTIYF
TRBV28	NA	TRBJ1-5	NA	TGTGCCAGCAGTCATGAAGGGTCAGGGAGGGGTAGCAATCAGCCCCAGCATTTT	CASSHEGSGRGSNQPQHF
TRBV20-1	NA	TRBJ2-7	TRBD1	TGCAGTGCTAGTGTCATGAGGGGGCGCGCCTACGAGCAGTACTTC	CSASVMRGRAYEQYF
TRBV28	NA	TRBJ1-1	NA	TGTGCCATTAGGAGGGCTGAAGCTTTCTTT	CAIRRAEAFF
TRBV5-8	NA	TRBJ2-3	NA	TGTGCCAGCAGCTTGACTTATTCCACAGATACGCAGTATTTT	CASSLTYSTDTQYF
TRBV6-2/TRBV6-3	NA	TRBJ2-2	NA	TGTGCCAGCAGTTACTCTTCTTGGGCCGCGAACACCGGGGAGCTGTTTTTT	CASSYSSWAANTGELFF
TRBV5-1	NA	TRBJ2-1	NA	TGCGCCAGCAGCTTGGAGGGGATAACTGAGCAGTTCTTC	CASSLEGITEQFF
TRBV9	NA	TRBJ1-1	TRBD1	TGTGCCAGCAGCCGGGGACAGAGCATGAACACTGAAGCTTTCTTT	CASSRGQSMNTEAFF
TRBV19	NA	TRBJ2-5	NA	TGTGCCAGTAGTATTTTTCACGGAGGGGGCGGAGAGACCCAGTACTTC	CASSIFHGGGGETQYF
TRBV5-1	NA	TRBJ2-3	TRBD1	TGCGCCAGCAGTAGGGACAGCATAACAGATACGCAGTATTTT	CASSRDSITDTQYF
TRBV29-1	NA	TRBJ1-2	NA	TGCATTTACTACGTACCTCTGCATGGCTACACCTTC	CIYYVPLHGYTF
TRBV21-1	NA	TRBJ2-7	NA	TGTGCCAGTGAACCGGGACAGAGCTCCTACGAGCAGTACTTC	CASEPGQSSYEQYF
TRBV2	NA	TRBJ1-1	TRBD1	TGTGCCAGCAGCGCCGACAGGGACACTGAAGCTTTCTTT	CASSADRDTEAFF
TRBV5-1	NA	TRBJ1-2	TRBD1	TGCGCCAGCAGCTTGGAACAGGGGGCGCAGGGCTACACCTTC	CASSLEQGAQGYTF
TRBV5-4	many	TRBJ2-7	NA	TGTGCCAGCAGCTTGACTGGCTACGAGCAGTACTTC	CASSLTGYEQYF
TRBV19	NA	TRBJ2-3	NA	TGTGCCAGCCGACAGGCCCAGAGCACAGATACGCAGTATTTT	CASRQAQSTDTQYF
TRBV6-2/TRBV6-3	NA	TRBJ2-2	TRBD1	TGTGCCAGCAGTTACGGGACAGTGAACACCGGGGAGCTGTTTTTT	CASSYGTVNTGELFF
TRBV28	NA	TRBJ2-7	NA	TGTGCCAGCAGTTTATACTTCGTCGAGCAGTACTTC	CASSLYFVEQYF
TRBV6-5	NA	TRBJ2-7	TRBD2	TGTGCCAGCAGTTACGCGGCAGCGGGAGTATACGAGCAGTACTTC	CASSYAAAGVYEQYF
TRBV3-1/TRBV3-2	NA	TRBJ2-7	TRBD2	TGTGCCAGCAGCGAATCTAGCGGGAGTTCCTACGAGCAGTACTTC	CASSESSGSSYEQYF
TRBV28	NA	TRBJ1-1	NA	TGTGCCAGCAGTTTGAACAGATTGGGTGAAGCTTTCTTT	CASSLNRLGEAFF
TRBV5-1	NA	TRBJ2-5	TRBD2	TGCGCCAGCAACAAACTAGCGGGAGGTGGTGAGACCCAGTACTTC	CASNKLAGGGETQYF
TRBV5-4	NA	TRBJ2-1	TRBD2	TGTGCCAGCAGTTTCGGGGGAGGGGCTGAGCAGTTCTTC	CASSFGGGAEQFF
TRBV29-1	NA	TRBJ1-1	TRBD1	TGCAGCGTAAACAGGGGTGAAGCTTTCTTT	CSVNRGEAFF
TRBV10-3	NA	TRBJ1-3	NA	TGTGCCATCAGTGGCAGGGGTGACTCTGGAAACACCATATATTTT	CAISGRGDSGNTIYF
TRBV28	NA	TRBJ1-1	TRBD1	TGTGCCAGCAGGGGACAGACGAACACTGAAGCTTTCTTT	CASRGQTNTEAFF
TRBV6-1	NA	TRBJ2-4	TRBD1	TGTGCCAGCAGTGACCATGACAGGGGGCGCCTCCAGTACTTC	CASSDHDRGRLQYF
TRBV19	few	TRBJ1-1	TRBD1	TGTGCCAGTAGACCCGGGACAGGGGGGTCGAACACTGAAGCTTTCTTT	CASRPGTGGSNTEAFF
TRBV18	NA	TRBJ2-3	TRBD2	TGTGCCAGCTCACGTCTAGCGGGGGGCAGCACAGATACGCAGTATTTT	CASSRLAGGSTDTQYF
TRBV7-2	NA	TRBJ2-1	TRBD1	TGTGCCAGCAGCCCCGGGACAGGGCGATACAATGAGCAGTTCTTC	CASSPGTGRYNEQFF
TRBV5-1	NA	TRBJ2-1	NA	TGCGCCAGCAGTGTTGTTGGGGAGGCTACAGAAACGGGTGAGCAGTTCTTC	CASSVVGEATETGEQFF
TRBV19	NA	TRBJ1-2	NA	TGTGCCACCTCCGACGGGGGGAGGGGCCCTAGAGGCTACACCTTC	CATSDGGRGPRGYTF
TRBV11-1	NA	TRBJ1-5	NA	TGTGCCAGCAGCGCGACAGTCAATCAGCCCCAGCATTTT	CASSATVNQPQHF